The 30 T cell receptor beta chains reported below all come from one sample, sequenced in a study of neurological immune-mediated disorders. TCRdb re-analysed the 5' RACE reads in MiXCR, keeping a single row per CDR3 protein. The data hold under 90,000 distinct CDR3 sequences, with around 3.6% observed a single time. The specimen was PBMCs. The receptors originated from a woman aged 50 to 60 with multiple sclerosis.

This clonotype was counted only a few times. The J gene is TRBJ1-5, the V gene TRBV28, with 9 positions matching TRBD1. The ends lost 6 bases at V and 0 bases at J; junction bases unmatched: 12. The CDR3 extends over 18 amino acids. Germline V gives CDR1 MDHEN, CDR2 SYDVKM. The CDR3 spells CASSDLGTGSYSNQPQHF. DNA of the CDR3: TGTGCCAGCAGCGACCTCGGGACAGGGTCGTATAGCAATCAGCCCCAGCATTTT.

This clonotype was recorded at least ten times. The chain has TRBV5-1 and TRBJ1-2, with 7 bases lining up with TRBD1. After removal of 3 bases from V and 1 base from J, the junction contained 3 bases not matched to a gene. Germline V lookup: CDR1 SGHRS, CDR2 YFSETQ. CDR3 size: 14 residues. The CDR3 DNA reads TGCGCCAGCAGCTCGGGACAGCTTAACTATGGCTACACCTTC. Residues: CASSSGQLNYGYTF.

In this sample, this clonotype turned up many times. CDR3 nucleotide sequence: TGCGCCAGCCGAGGGGGGGGGTCCCAAGAGACCCAGTACTTC. It translates to CASRGGGSQETQYF. This chain connects TRBV5-1 to TRBJ2-5, with a weak D call TRBD2 (7 bases). V lost 7 bases to trimming and J lost 1 base, with 14 bases between them. Germline assignment: CDR1 SGHRS and CDR2 YFSETQ. The CDR3 has 14 residues.

This clonotype was counted many times. This chain uses TRBV9 with TRBJ2-1; D call uncertain. V gave up 1 base and J gave up 6 bases, with 8 bases separating them. The CDR3 consists of 13 residues. Looked up from germline, CDR1 is SGDLS and CDR2 is YYNGEE. CDR3 coding DNA: TGTGCCAGCAGCGTAAATAGTCTCAATGAGCAGTTCTTC. Its translation is CASSVNSLNEQFF.

This clonotype was recorded at least ten times. The gene calls are TRBV5-6 and TRBJ2-5, with 10 nucleotides matching TRBD2. CDR1 and CDR2 (germline): SGHDT, YYEEEE. The CDR3 runs 17 residues. V lost 0 bases to trimming and J lost 3 bases; unmatched junction nucleotides: 8. This CDR3 reads CASSLEGTGTSEETQYF. The CDR3, as DNA: TGTGCCAGCAGCTTGGAGGGTACCGGGACTAGCGAAGAGACCCAGTACTTC. Full variable domain (rest looked up from reference TRBV5-6 and TRBJ2-5): DAGVTQSPTHLIKTRGQQVTLRCSPKSGHDTVSWYQQALGQGPQFIFQYYEEEERQRGNFPDRFSGHQFPNYSSELNVNALLLGDSALYLCASSLEGTGTSEETQYFGPGTRLLVL.

This clonotype was detected many times. This sequence joins TRBV20-1 and TRBJ2-7; the D gene is possibly TRBD2 (5 bases). V lost 5 bases to trimming and J lost 0 bases, with 20 bases between them. There are 16 residues in the CDR3. Germline V gene lookup returns CDR1 DFQATT and CDR2 SNEGSKA (reference sequence). Here the CDR3 DNA reads TGCAGTGCTGGAGGTCCCGTTGGACTCTTCTCCTACGAGCAGTACTTC. Protein sequence: CSAGGPVGLFSYEQYF.

This clonotype was counted ten times or more. The genes are TRBV20-1 and TRBJ2-7; 7 nucleotides match TRBD2. The CDR3 contains 14 residues. With 0 bases clipped from V and 3 bases from J, the junction kept 5 bases outside the gene matches. CDR1 and CDR2 (germline): DFQATT, SNEGSKA (reference sequence). The CDR3 DNA reads TGCAGTGCTAGAGATCGGGGGGAAGGCTACGAGCAGTACTTC. Amino acid sequence: CSARDRGEGYEQYF.

There are many counts of this clonotype. The J gene is TRBJ2-7, the V gene TRBV7-2; 13 bases align to TRBD2. Looked up from germline, CDR1 is SGHTA and CDR2 is FQGNSA. CDR3 length equals 18 residues. V was clipped by 8 bases and J by 0 bases; unmatched bases: 13. The CDR3 sequence is CASFLTGLAGVTSYEQYF. The CDR3 DNA reads as TGTGCCAGCTTTCTGACCGGACTAGCGGGGGTAACCTCCTACGAGCAGTACTTC.

In its sample, this clonotype was seen many times. The chain joins TRBV20-1 to TRBJ1-2; TRBD1 is a possible D gene (6 bases). The CDR3 length is 13 residues. The V gene's germline CDR1 is DFQATT and CDR2 SNEGSKA (reference sequence). The ends were cut back, 6 bases at V and 6 bases at J, with 17 bases in the middle. For the CDR3, the DNA is TGCAGTGCACAAAGGGGGGCAGGGCATGGCTACACCTTC. Its protein product is CSAQRGAGHGYTF.

Worth noting for this clonotype: A read error is possible here, since a much larger clone lies one base away. The V call is TRBV6-2 or TRBV6-3, the J call TRBJ2-7; D unresolved. With 0 bases removed from V and 7 bases from J, the gap between germline ends came to 13 bases. CDR3 size: 14 residues. Germline V lookup: CDR1 MNHEY, CDR2 SVGEGT. In DNA form, the CDR3 reads TGTGCCAGCAGTTACTCGGATCTGAGAAAAGAGCAGTACTTC. This translates into CASSYSDLRKEQYF.

This clonotype was seen at least ten times. The chain recombines TRBV5-5 with TRBJ2-3, with a possible D match to TRBD2 (6 bases). The CDR3 is 13 amino acids. V was cut by 3 bases and J by 8 bases, with 13 bases left in between. Germline assignment: CDR1 SGHKS and CDR2 YYEKEE (reference sequence). CDR3 sequence: CASSSTPSATQYF. The CDR3 DNA is TGTGCCAGCAGCTCCACCCCTAGCGCTACGCAGTATTTT.

This clonotype was counted ten times or more. The gene calls are TRBV20-1 and TRBJ2-1; D is undetermined. CDR3 length: 13 amino acids. The germline gives CDR1 DFQATT, CDR2 SNEGSKA (reference sequence). Trimming took 1 base from V and 3 from J, leaving 7 bases between them. Here the CDR3 DNA reads TGCAGTGCTAGAGCCAGGAGCTACAATGAGCAGTTCTTC. Translation: CSARARSYNEQFF.

This clonotype was counted at least ten times. V is TRBV4-3 and J is TRBJ1-1, with a possible D match to TRBD1 (5 bases). Germline-derived CDR1 and CDR2 are LGHNA and YSLEER. This CDR3 region has 14 residues. The V end was cut by 4 bases, the J end by 6 bases, with 15 bases between. The CDR3 loop reads CASSRVGGASEAFF. The CDR3 nucleotides read TGCGCCAGCAGCCGGGTGGGGGGAGCCTCTGAAGCTTTCTTT.

In this sample, this clonotype turned up a few times. The CDR3 reads CASSPGQVSSYEQYF. CDR3 DNA sequence: TGCGCCAGCAGCCCCGGACAGGTCTCCTCCTACGAGCAGTACTTC. The rearrangement links TRBV4-3 to TRBJ2-7, with 7 nucleotides matching TRBD1. CDR3 size: 15 residues. The junction had 6 bases not matched to a gene; V was cut back by 4 bases and J by 0 bases. Germline V CDR1 and CDR2: LGHNA, YSLEER.

At least ten counts were recorded for this clonotype. This sequence joins TRBV7-2 and TRBJ2-1; D gene ambiguous. The CDR3 contains 14 residues. V was clipped by 5 bases and J by 6 bases, with 14 bases between them. Per the germline V gene, CDR1 is SGHTA and CDR2 is FQGNSA. As DNA, the CDR3 is TGTGCCAGCAGCCCTGTCGAAGCATTCAATGAGCAGTTCTTC. It yields the protein CASSPVEAFNEQFF.

The chain links TRBV3-1 to TRBJ1-2; D remains ambiguous. CDR1 and CDR2 from the germline V gene are LGHDT and YNNKEL (reference sequence). Trimming left V 4 bases short and J 6 bases short, with 12 bases between. The CDR3 has 13 residues. Here the CDR3 reads CASSLQVSDGYTF. CDR3 DNA: TGTGCCAGCAGCCTCCAAGTTAGCGATGGCTACACCTTC.

This clonotype was detected many times. The chain links TRBV7-9 to TRBJ2-3; 11 bases are shared with TRBD2. Trimming cost V 7 bases and J 5 bases; bases outside gene matches: 11. CDR1 and CDR2 from the germline V gene are SEHNR and FQNEAQ (reference sequence). The CDR3 has 16 amino acids. CDR3 sequence reads: CASTPRGLAGGDTQYF. Here the CDR3 DNA reads TGTGCCAGCACCCCGCGAGGCCTAGCGGGGGGAGATACGCAGTATTTT.

This clonotype was detected ten times or more. V is TRBV5-1 and J is TRBJ2-7; D is perhaps TRBD1 or TRBD2 (7 bases each). V shed 4 bases and J shed 2 bases, with 13 bases lying between them. Germline V lookup: CDR1 SGHRS, CDR2 YFSETQ. This CDR3 is built from 14 residues. Here the CDR3 DNA reads TGCGCCAGCAGCATCCAGGGGGGGACCTACGAGCAGTACTTC. It codes for CASSIQGGTYEQYF.

This clonotype was recorded at least ten times. The chain is built from TRBV20-1 and TRBJ2-3, with D perhaps TRBD2 (6 bases). Germline values: CDR1 DFQATT, CDR2 SNEGSKA (reference sequence). The CDR3 has 13 residues. The CDR3: CSRRGSSTDTQYF. CDR3 bases: TGCTCCAGGCGGGGATCTAGCACAGATACGCAGTATTTT.

As regards this clonotype: A read error is possible here, since a much larger clone lies one base away. The genes are TRBV12-3 or TRBV12-4 and TRBJ1-5; D might be TRBD1 (6 bases). The CDR3 consists of 15 residues. CDR3 loop: CASSFSGDSNQHQHF. Here the CDR3 DNA reads TGTGCCAGCAGTTTTTCAGGGGATAGCAATCAGCACCAGCATTTT.

This clonotype has ten or more counts. The DNA for the CDR3 is TGTGCCAGCAGCCCCGCTCTAGGGACCGGGGAGCTGTTTTTT. Translation: CASSPALGTGELFF. This sequence joins TRBV5-6 and TRBJ2-2; D is ambiguous. CDR1 is SGHDT, CDR2 YYEEEE, per germline. Deletions cut 4 bases from V and 5 bases from J, with 12 bases between. The CDR3 covers 14 residues.

This clonotype was detected many times. The chain recombines TRBV5-1 with TRBJ2-7; TRBD2 aligns across 8 bases. The CDR3 covers 15 residues. The V segment lost 4 bases and the J segment 6 bases; nucleotides outside the gene matches: 12. The germline gives CDR1 SGHRS, CDR2 YFSETQ. The CDR3 coding sequence is TGCGCCAGCAGCAGTAGCGGGATCTTCGTGGGCGAGCAGTACTTC. Encoded protein: CASSSSGIFVGEQYF.

This clonotype occurred many times. This chain connects TRBV15 to TRBJ2-3; D is unclear. Germline loops: CDR1 LNHNV, CDR2 YYDKDF (reference sequence). This CDR3 comprises 16 residues. Trimming removed 3 bases at V and 3 bases at J, with 16 bases between. The CDR3 DNA is TGTGCCACCAGCAGTCACGGGCCCTCCCTTACAGATACGCAGTATTTT. This encodes CATSSHGPSLTDTQYF.

This clonotype has at least ten counts. The chain joins TRBV5-1 to TRBJ2-7; TRBD1 matches at 12 bases. This CDR3 spans 15 amino acids. The junction had 10 bases not matched to a gene; V was cut back by 0 bases and J by 12 bases. Per germline, CDR1 SGHRS and CDR2 YFSETQ. CDR3 nucleotide sequence: TGCGCCAGCAGCTTGGACGGGACAGGGGGCGGTTTTCGGTACTTC. It specifies CASSLDGTGGGFRYF.

This clonotype was seen at least ten times. The chain couples TRBV20-1 to TRBJ2-3; 8 bases are shared with TRBD2. The germline V gene has CDR1 DFQATT and CDR2 SNEGSKA (reference sequence). The CDR3 extends over 16 amino acids. Trimming took 5 bases from V and 3 from J; bases not matched to a gene: 13. CDR3 bases: TGCAGTGCTCCAAACCCGGCGGGGGGCGCAACAGATACGCAGTATTTT. The encoded protein is CSAPNPAGGATDTQYF.

This clonotype showed up just a few times. The CDR3 here is CASSYVRDSYGYTF. CDR3 in DNA: TGTGCCAGCAGTTACGTCCGGGACAGTTATGGCTACACCTTC. The V call is TRBV27, the J call TRBJ1-2; TRBD1 aligns across 7 bases. The V and J ends lost 4 bases and 5 bases, in that order; junction bases with no gene match: 7. CDR3 length: 14 amino acids. The germline CDR1 and CDR2 sequences are MNHEY and SMNVEV (reference sequence).

This clonotype was seen more than once but under ten times. The V call is TRBV20-1, the J call TRBJ2-7, with a tentative D call TRBD1 (5 bases). Trimming cost V 6 bases and J 3 bases, with 12 bases left between them. Germline lookup yields CDR1 DFQATT and CDR2 SNEGSKA (reference sequence). The CDR3 sequence is 12 residues long. In DNA form, the CDR3 reads TGCAGTGCGGGTCAGGGCATCTACGAGCAGTACTTC. Translated, it gives CSAGQGIYEQYF.

This clonotype was seen repeatedly, ten times or more. The chain's CDR3 is CSARTRTGHSKPQHF. DNA of the CDR3: TGCAGTGCTAGAACACGGACAGGCCATAGTAAGCCCCAGCATTTT. The chain uses TRBV20-1 and TRBJ1-5; TRBD1 aligns across 7 bases. The CDR3 is 15 amino acids. J lost 8 bases, V lost 2 bases, and 12 bases had no gene match. The germline V gene encodes CDR1 DFQATT and CDR2 SNEGSKA (reference sequence).

This clonotype was recorded many times. The chain joins TRBV7-2 to TRBJ2-7; 10 nucleotides agree with TRBD2. J lost 3 bases, V lost 2 bases, and 4 bases had no gene match. This CDR3 is 15 amino acids long. The germline V gene has CDR1 SGHTA and CDR2 FQGNSA. The CDR3 DNA reads as TGTGCCAGCAGCTTAACCCTAGCGGGGGACTACGAGCAGTACTTC. Translating gives CASSLTLAGDYEQYF.

This clonotype was recorded many times. The rearrangement uses TRBV10-3 and TRBJ2-1; 13 bases agree with TRBD2. Germline V gives CDR1 ENHRY, CDR2 SYGVKD. V was clipped by 7 bases and J by 0 bases; unmatched bases: 6. This CDR3 region has 17 residues. The chain's CDR3 is CAITQTSGGSSYNEQFF. CDR3 DNA sequence: TGTGCCATCACCCAGACTAGCGGGGGGAGCTCCTACAATGAGCAGTTCTTC.